The entry that follows covers one T cell receptor (beta chain) sequence. Its antigen is as yet unknown. The table came from immunoSEQ multiplex PCR; TCRdb's copy has only in-frame clones and leaves some out. This sample has under 45,000 clones; 70% to 85% occur once, and the top ten carry about 6.8%. CDR1 and CDR2 (germline): LNHNV, YYDKDF (reference sequence). The germline V and J ends were trimmed by 0 bases and 5 bases, with 6 bases remaining between them. CDR3 size: 13 residues. This record belongs to a study of early stage breast cancer tumors. Across the whole study: ER+/PR+/HER2- status applied to about 70% of the 16 invasive breast tumors.

Findings and limits, study-wide: Bulk DNA sequencing of unsorted cells missed chain pairing and markers. Compared with adjacent normal breast, tumors showed about 2.4-fold denser, more clonal T cells.

The sequence was collected from a person aged 55 to 75 with breast cancer. Sequencing input: blood. The V and J genes are TRBV15 and TRBJ2-3; D gene ambiguous. The CDR3 loop reads CATSRDPQDTQYF. The DNA for the CDR3 is TGTGCCACCAGCAGAGACCCCCAAGATACGCAGTATTTT.